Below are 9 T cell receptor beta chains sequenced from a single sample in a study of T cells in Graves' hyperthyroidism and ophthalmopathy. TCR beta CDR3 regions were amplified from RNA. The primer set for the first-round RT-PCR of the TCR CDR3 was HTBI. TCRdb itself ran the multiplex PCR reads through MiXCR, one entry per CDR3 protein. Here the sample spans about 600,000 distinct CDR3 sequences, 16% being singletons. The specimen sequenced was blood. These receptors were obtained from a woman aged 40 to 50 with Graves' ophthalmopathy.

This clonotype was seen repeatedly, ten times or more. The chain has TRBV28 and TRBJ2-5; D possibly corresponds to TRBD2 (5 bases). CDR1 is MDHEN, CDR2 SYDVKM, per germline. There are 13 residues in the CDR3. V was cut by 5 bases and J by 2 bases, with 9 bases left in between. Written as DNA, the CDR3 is TGTGCCAGCAGTCGACTAAGGCAAGAGACCCAGTACTTC. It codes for CASSRLRQETQYF.

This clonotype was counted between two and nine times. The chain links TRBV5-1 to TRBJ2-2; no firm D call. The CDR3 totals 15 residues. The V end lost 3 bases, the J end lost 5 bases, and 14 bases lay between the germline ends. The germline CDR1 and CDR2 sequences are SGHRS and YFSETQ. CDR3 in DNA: TGCGCCAGCAGCTCCCAAAAGAGAGGAACCGGGGAGCTGTTTTTT. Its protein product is CASSSQKRGTGELFF.

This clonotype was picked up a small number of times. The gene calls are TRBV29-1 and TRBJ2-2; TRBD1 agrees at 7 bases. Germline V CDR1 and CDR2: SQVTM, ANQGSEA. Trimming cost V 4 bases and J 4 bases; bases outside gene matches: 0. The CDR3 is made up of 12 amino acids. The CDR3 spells CSVAGGTGELFF. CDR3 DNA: TGCAGCGTTGCAGGGGGCACCGGGGAGCTGTTTTTT.

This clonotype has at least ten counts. The CDR3 is CASSLDVGEDTQYF. The CDR3 nucleotides are TGTGCCAGCAGCTTAGATGTGGGGGAGGATACGCAGTATTTT. The chain links TRBV7-2 to TRBJ2-3; D is perhaps TRBD1 or TRBD2 (5 bases each). V was trimmed by 1 base and J by 6 bases, leaving 11 bases between them. Germline V gene lookup returns CDR1 SGHTA and CDR2 FQGNSA. The CDR3 runs 14 residues.

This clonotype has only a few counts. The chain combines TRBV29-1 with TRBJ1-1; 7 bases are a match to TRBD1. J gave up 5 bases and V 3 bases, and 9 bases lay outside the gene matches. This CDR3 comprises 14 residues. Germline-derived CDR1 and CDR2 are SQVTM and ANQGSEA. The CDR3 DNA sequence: TGCAGCGTTGATCTCTCACAGGGGTGGACTGAAGCTTTCTTT. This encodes CSVDLSQGWTEAFF.

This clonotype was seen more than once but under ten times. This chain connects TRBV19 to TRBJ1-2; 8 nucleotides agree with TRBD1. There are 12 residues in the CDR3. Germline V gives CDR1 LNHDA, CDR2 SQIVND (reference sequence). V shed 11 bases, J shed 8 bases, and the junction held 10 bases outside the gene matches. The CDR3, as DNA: TGTGCCTGGAAGGACAGGGCAGAAGGCTACACCTTC. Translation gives CAWKDRAEGYTF.

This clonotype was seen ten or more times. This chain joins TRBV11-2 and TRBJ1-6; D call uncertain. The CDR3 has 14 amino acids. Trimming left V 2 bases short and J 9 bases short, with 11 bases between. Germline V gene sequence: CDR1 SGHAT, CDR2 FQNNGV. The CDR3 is CASSLTDSGSPLHF. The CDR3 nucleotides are TGTGCCAGCAGCTTAACGGACTCGGGTTCACCCCTCCACTTT.

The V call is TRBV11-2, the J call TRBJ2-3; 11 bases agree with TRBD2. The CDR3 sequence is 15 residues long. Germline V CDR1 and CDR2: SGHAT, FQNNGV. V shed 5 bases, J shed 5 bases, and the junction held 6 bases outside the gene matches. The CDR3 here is CASSRSGRAEDTQYF. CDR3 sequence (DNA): TGTGCCAGCAGCCGTAGCGGGAGGGCCGAAGATACGCAGTATTTT.

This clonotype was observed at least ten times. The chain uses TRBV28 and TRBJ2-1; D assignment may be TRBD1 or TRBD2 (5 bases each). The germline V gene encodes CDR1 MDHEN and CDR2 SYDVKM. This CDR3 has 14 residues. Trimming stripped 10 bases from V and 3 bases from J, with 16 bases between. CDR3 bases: TGTGCCACCCACCCTGGGACGGACTACAATGAGCAGTTCTTC. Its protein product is CATHPGTDYNEQFF. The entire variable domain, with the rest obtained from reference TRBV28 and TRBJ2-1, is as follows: DVKVTQSSRYLVKRTGEKVFLECVQDMDHENMFWYRQDPGLGLRLIYFSYDVKMKEKGDIPEGYSVSREKKERFSLILESASTNQTSMYLCATHPGTDYNEQFFGPGTRLTVL.